The 7 T cell receptor beta chains in this list originate from one sample, sequenced in a study of blood T cell repertoires in COVID-19. TCRdb's copy holds only in-frame clones and misses some; the assay was immunoSEQ multiplex PCR. The sample includes around 70,000 clones, approximately 90% of them seen just once. The sample was peripheral blood. The origin of the receptors is a man in his sixties with acute or convalescent COVID-19.

This chain uses TRBV28 with TRBJ1-6, with TRBD1 as a possible D gene (5 bases). The V and J ends lost 5 bases and 6 bases respectively, with 11 bases between them. This CDR3 comprises 14 residues. Germline V gene sequence: CDR1 MDHEN, CDR2 SYDVKM. In nucleotides, the CDR3 is TGTGCCAGCAGTAAGACAGATTTTAATTCACCCCTCCACTTT. It yields the protein CASSKTDFNSPLHF.

The chain joins TRBV12-5 to TRBJ1-5, with 7 nucleotides matching TRBD1. This CDR3 spans 15 amino acids. CDR1 is LGHNT, CDR2 FRNRAP, per germline. V lost 7 bases, J lost 6 bases, and 12 bases stayed unmatched. The CDR3 nucleotides read TGTGCTAGTGCCCTAGACAGGGTCACGCGTCAGCCCCAGCATTTT. The encoded protein is CASALDRVTRQPQHF.

The chain is built from TRBV18 and TRBJ2-7; 8 nucleotides align to TRBD2. The CDR3 totals 16 residues. The germline CDR1 and CDR2 sequences are KGHSH and LQKENI. V shed 2 bases, J shed 0 bases, and the junction held 6 bases outside the gene matches. The CDR3 reads CASSPASGRYSYEQYF. The CDR3 nucleotides are TGTGCCAGCTCACCAGCTAGCGGGCGATACTCCTACGAGCAGTACTTC.

CDR3 nucleotides: TGTGCCAGCCGCCCTCGAGGTGACACTGAAGCTTTCTTT. Protein: CASRPRGDTEAFF. The V gene is TRBV5-8, the J gene TRBJ1-1; D ambiguous. CDR3 length equals 13 residues. Germline CDR1 reads SGHTS; CDR2 reads YDEGEE. The germline V and J ends were trimmed by 7 bases and 3 bases, with 13 bases remaining between them. The complete variable domain, with remaining parts taken from reference TRBV5-8 and TRBJ1-1, reads EAGVTQSPTHLIKTRGQQATLRCSPISGHTSVYWYQQALGLGLQFLLWYDEGEERNRGNFPPRFSGRQFPNYSSELNVNALELEDSALYLCASRPRGDTEAFFGQGTRLTVV.

This chain connects TRBV18 to TRBJ1-6; no reliable D call. Trimming shortened V by 3 bases and J by 7 bases, and 7 bases separated the two germline ends. The germline gives CDR1 KGHSH, CDR2 LQKENI. The CDR3 contains 13 residues. The CDR3 loop reads CASSPNENSPLHF. The CDR3, as DNA: TGTGCCAGCTCACCGAATGAGAATTCACCCCTCCACTTT.

This rearrangement joins TRBV7-9 to TRBJ2-3; 8 bases map to TRBD2. The CDR3 is 15 residues long. CDR1 and CDR2 (germline): SEHNR, FQNEAQ (reference sequence). Trimming took 8 bases from V and 2 from J; bases not matched to a gene: 9. CDR3 amino acids: CASDLSGMITDTQYF. DNA of the CDR3: TGTGCCAGCGACCTTAGCGGGATGATCACAGATACGCAGTATTTT.

The chain employs TRBV9 and TRBJ2-1, with 7 nucleotides matching TRBD2. Germline CDR1 is SGDLS and CDR2 is YYNGEE. V shed 6 bases and J 0 bases; nucleotides not matched to a gene: 12. The CDR3 is 17 residues long. CDR3 DNA: TGTGCCAGCACCTCCGGGGCTAGCGGTAGCTCCTACAATGAGCAGTTCTTC. It codes for CASTSGASGSSYNEQFF.